The TCR beta chain described here comes from a study of regulatory and conventional T cells in RAG deficiency (dated by TCRdb to 2017 to 2019). Concerning the study at large: High-throughput TCR beta sequencing was used to compare the repertoire diversity and composition of Treg, conventional CD4+ and CD8+ T cells between RAG-deficient patients and healthy controls. What the authors observed across the whole study: Some T-cell subset analyses were not done for some subjects. All patient T-cell subsets had shorter CDR3 lengths; Omenn syndrome patients showed >80% Treg-Tconv repertoire overlap at nucleotide and amino acid level. Compared with control T-cell subpopulations, RAG-deficient patients had much lower Shannon entropy and higher Simpson indices. The CD25-high CD127-low cells sorted from Omenn syndrome patients may be peripherally activated cells rather than true Treg cells. Compared with controls, Omenn syndrome and CID/AS patients had 80 to 100-fold fewer unique TCR beta sequences in Treg cells, but only roughly 9.3-fold fewer in the other subsets.

This clone was detected once. The clone's antigen remains unknown. The input lacks base qualities; no much larger clone sits a single base away. The germline V gene (reference sequence) specifies SEHNR as CDR1 and FQNEAQ as CDR2. The CDR3 sequence holds 11 residues, the cysteine and phenylalanine included. Left in the record is the CDR3 DNA by itself, 33 bases read in frame from the first base. Trimming removed 10 bases from V and 5 bases from J, leaving 11 bases between the germline ends. To prepare the library, the immunoSEQ multiplex PCR assay was applied. Rearranged TCR beta chain products were amplified from genomic DNA of sorted T-cell subsets and sequenced. The paper's processing steps were these. Shannon entropy and Simpson indices were used to measure how diverse the repertoire of productive TCR beta rearrangements was. Clonal expansion was assessed using the summed frequency of the 100 most abundant productive TCR beta clonotypes among total reads. A self-reactivity index based on amino acid usage at CDR3beta positions 6 and 7 was applied to the TRB repertoires. Repertoire analyses used two-way ANOVA; flow cytometric analyses used Student t or Mann-Whitney tests. The clones in this table, taken by TCRdb from immuneACCESS, are in-frame only. Not every clone is retained; where verified, under half of the shortfall comes from an unresolved V gene, and the cause of the rest is unknown. The V and J calls and clone size are taken from that table; D and trimming were inferred from the DNA. Counted in this sample were approximately 12,000 clones; roughly 95% of them appeared once. The top ten clonotypes cover approximately 1.5% of the sample.

Before genomic DNA extraction, regulatory T cells were purified from blood as CD4+CD25-high CD127-low cells. Eight healthy control donors served as the comparison group for repertoire analyses. The data were also submitted as part of a second study, on regulatory T cells. According to the second study: For the multiplex PCR, 52 forward TRBV primers and 13 reverse TRBJ primers were used, and amplification bias was corrected with both assay-based and computational methods. Patient repertoires showed restricted unique TRB V-J pairs and skewed V and J gene usage, most marked in regulatory T cells. The study compared T-cell receptor beta repertoires of sorted regulatory, conventional CD4+ and CD8+ T cells in CD3G-deficient patients with those in healthy controls. Ficoll density separation was used to isolate peripheral blood mononuclear cells. Within the immunoSEQ assay, multiplex PCR amplified rearranged TRB loci from genomic DNA. TRB amplicons were sequenced using an Illumina HiSeq platform. Custom algorithms error-filtered the raw sequences and aligned them to reference gene sequences, after which the immunoSEQ online tools were used for analysis. Productive and nonproductive TRB rearrangement frequencies were evaluated among both unique and total sequences. Prism software was used to run t tests, Mann-Whitney tests or two-way ANOVA for comparisons between groups.

The sequence was obtained from a human donor in good health. The sequencing input was CD127- CD25+ CD4+ Tregs sorted from blood. The sequence joins TRBV7-9 to TRBJ1-1; no D gene can be assigned with confidence. The CDR3 region reads CATRQETEAFF. The sequenced DNA: TGTGCCACCCGACAAGAAACTGAAGCTTTCTTT. The variable domain in full, with residues beyond the CDR3 obtained from the reference TRBV7-9 and TRBJ1-1 genes, is DTGVSQNPRHKITKRGQNVTFRCDPISEHNRLYWYRQTLGQGPEFLTYFQNEAQLEKSRLLSDRFSAERPKGSFSTLEIQRTEQGDSAMYLCATRQETEAFFGQGTRLTVV.